This paragraph covers one T cell receptor (beta chain) sequence. Repertoires were generated with immunoSEQ multiplex PCR, while TCRdb's copy carries only in-frame clones and drops some. Of approximately 250,000 clones detected, around 87% appear once; the ten largest clones hold 3.6%. This record comes from a study of blood T cell repertoires in COVID-19. In the study overall: COVID-19 samples, acute and convalescent, were from the United States, Italy and Spain.

V was trimmed by 6 bases and J by 4 bases, leaving 19 bases between them. The CDR3 covers 15 residues. CDR1 is LNHDA and CDR2 is SQIVND in the germline V gene (reference sequence). The sequenced sample consisted of peripheral blood. This rearrangement joins TRBV19 to TRBJ2-7; D not resolved. The receptor comes from a man younger than 35 with active or convalescent COVID-19. CDR3 bases: TGTGCCAGTAGCCATACCAGTGATCGGGTTTACGAGCAGTACTTC. It yields the protein CASSHTSDRVYEQYF.